Shown below are 20 T cell receptor beta chains from a single sample sequenced in a study of shared clonotypes between healthy human individuals. Sequenced by immunoSEQ multiplex PCR; TCRdb stores in-frame clones only, minus some. The sample holds about 980,000 clones; about 80% are singletons and the top ten take roughly 1.5%. Material for sequencing was memory CD4+ T cells sorted from blood. Specified subset: CD45RA-negative fraction. These receptor sequences come from a man aged 18 to 29 in good health.

The chain couples TRBV5-1 to TRBJ2-5; the match to TRBD1 covers 9 bases. The CDR3 sequence is 17 residues long. Looked up from germline, CDR1 is SGHRS and CDR2 is YFSETQ. Germline trimming cut 0 bases from V and 0 bases from J; bases unmatched to any gene: 6. CDR3 loop: CASSLGGQGFYQETQYF. The CDR3 DNA sequence: TGCGCCAGCAGCTTGGGTGGACAGGGGTTTTACCAAGAGACCCAGTACTTC.

The J gene is TRBJ2-5, the V gene TRBV5-1; D perhaps matches TRBD2 (6 bases). The CDR3 covers 15 residues. Germline CDR1 SGHRS, CDR2 YFSETQ. The ends were cut back, 2 bases at V and 5 bases at J, with 16 bases in the middle. The CDR3, as DNA: TGCGCCAGCAGCTTAGGACGAGCCCGGGAGGAGACCCAGTACTTC. Translation: CASSLGRAREETQYF.

The chain is built from TRBV15 and TRBJ2-5; 7 bases line up with TRBD2. V lost 1 base to trimming and J lost 4 bases; unmatched junction nucleotides: 3. Per the germline V gene, CDR1 is LNHNV and CDR2 is YYDKDF (reference sequence). This CDR3 is 14 amino acids long. This CDR3 is CATSRGGGGETQYF. CDR3 coding DNA: TGTGCCACCAGCAGAGGTGGGGGGGGAGAGACCCAGTACTTC. The full variable domain, rest sourced from reference TRBV15 and TRBJ2-5, is DAMVIQNPRYQVTQFGKPVTLSCSQTLNHNVMYWYQQKSSQAPKLLFHYYDKDFNNEADTPDNFQSRRPNTSFCFLDIRSPGLGDTAMYLCATSRGGGGETQYFGPGTRLLVL.

The chain joins TRBV6-5 to TRBJ2-7, with 9 positions matching TRBD1. This CDR3 has 13 amino acids. CDR1 and CDR2 from the germline V gene are MNHEY and SVGAGI. J was trimmed by 6 bases and V by 2 bases; bases with no gene match: 2. CDR3: CASSYGTGIEQYF. CDR3 bases: TGTGCCAGCAGTTACGGGACAGGGATCGAGCAGTACTTC.

This sequence joins TRBV28 and TRBJ1-5; D not certain. This CDR3 spans 12 amino acids. The V gene's germline CDR1 is MDHEN and CDR2 SYDVKM. V was clipped by 4 bases and J by 10 bases, with 11 bases between them. In DNA, the CDR3 is TGTGCCAGCAGTTCCGAGATGAAACCCCAGCATTTT. Protein: CASSSEMKPQHF.

This clone has ten or more counts. At one end the junction does not follow the germline gene, possibly because of a read error. V usage is TRBV7-7 and J usage is TRBJ2-5; 7 nucleotides agree with TRBD1. The CDR3 runs 15 residues. The germline V gene has CDR1 SSHAT and CDR2 FNYEAQ (reference sequence). The CDR3 sequence: CASSLGNRGQETQYF. CDR3 coding DNA: TGTGCTAGCAGCTTAGGTAACAGGGGCCAAGAGACCCAGTACTTC.

This clone showed up just a few times. The chain recombines TRBV4-2 with TRBJ2-5; 10 bases map to TRBD2. The length of the CDR3 is 15 residues. The V segment lost 5 bases and the J segment 2 bases; nucleotides outside the gene matches: 5. Germline V lookup: CDR1 LGHNA, CDR2 YNFKEQ. The chain's CDR3 is CASSRERGGQETQYF. The CDR3 DNA reads TGTGCCAGCAGCAGAGAGCGGGGGGGTCAAGAGACCCAGTACTTC.

This sequence joins TRBV18 and TRBJ1-4; TRBD1 might be the D (5 bases). The V gene lost 5 bases and the J gene lost 3 bases, with 10 bases spanning the gap. The CDR3 loop spans 14 amino acids. The germline CDR1 and CDR2 sequences are KGHSH and LQKENI. The CDR3 here is CASSSQASNEKLFF. Here the CDR3 DNA reads TGTGCCAGCTCATCACAGGCTTCTAATGAAAAACTGTTTTTT.

V usage is TRBV7-6 and J usage is TRBJ2-7; tentative D call: TRBD1 (6 bases). Trimming took off 5 bases at V and 7 bases at J, with 12 bases between the two ends. The germline V gene has CDR1 SGHVS and CDR2 FNYEAQ. This CDR3 comprises 12 residues. This CDR3 reads CASSVTGQEQYF. The CDR3 coding sequence is TGTGCCAGCAGCGTTACGGGACAAGAGCAGTACTTC.

The table lists this clone with a count of one. The rearrangement links TRBV5-4 to TRBJ2-3; perhaps TRBD1 as D (5 bases). The V gene's germline CDR1 is SGHNT and CDR2 YYREEE (reference sequence). The CDR3 totals 13 residues. The V and J ends lost 0 bases and 4 bases respectively, with 6 bases between them. The CDR3 loop is CASSLAGSDTQYF. For the CDR3, the DNA is TGTGCCAGCAGCTTGGCAGGGTCAGATACGCAGTATTTT.

This clone came up a few times. This sample includes further DNA sequences coding for the same CDR3. The chain employs TRBV11-2 and TRBJ2-2; a possible D gene is TRBD1 (6 bases). Trimming removed 1 base from V and 6 bases from J, with 6 bases in between. Per germline, CDR1 SGHAT and CDR2 FQNNGV. This CDR3 has 13 amino acids. CDR3 DNA sequence: TGTGCCAGCAGCTTAGCAGGGGCCGGGGAGCTGTTTTTT. Amino acid sequence: CASSLAGAGELFF. The full variable domain, in which reference TRBV11-2 and TRBJ2-2 provide the parts outside the CDR3, is EAGVAQSPRYKIIEKRQSVAFWCNPISGHATLYWYQQILGQGPKLLIQFQNNGVVDDSQLPKDRFSAERLKGVDSTLKIQPAKLEDSAVYLCASSLAGAGELFFGEGSRLTVL.

The chain recombines TRBV7-2 with TRBJ2-1; 9 nucleotides align to TRBD2. CDR3 size: 16 residues. J lost 4 bases, V lost 4 bases, and 8 bases had no gene match. CDR1 is SGHTA, CDR2 FQGNSA, per germline. This CDR3 reads CASSSIRTSVYNEQFF. In nucleotides, the CDR3 is TGTGCCAGCAGCTCCATAAGGACTAGCGTTTACAATGAGCAGTTCTTC.

The rearrangement joins TRBV2 to TRBJ2-7, with no clear D. Trimming stripped 0 bases from V and 2 bases from J, with 11 bases between. Germline V gene data show CDR1 as SNHLY and CDR2 as FYNNEI. The CDR3 covers 15 residues. CDR3 sequence reads: CASSEASLGPYEQYF. The CDR3, as DNA: TGTGCCAGCAGTGAAGCCTCGTTAGGTCCCTACGAGCAGTACTTC. Full variable domain (rest looked up from reference TRBV2 and TRBJ2-7): EPEVTQTPSHQVTQMGQEVILRCVPISNHLYFYWYRQILGQKVEFLVSFYNNEISEKSEIFDDQFSVERPDGSNFTLKIRSTKLEDSAMYFCASSEASLGPYEQYFGPGTRLTVT.

The count of this clone is one. The V call is TRBV28, the J call TRBJ2-3; D is possibly TRBD2 (6 bases). The CDR3 totals 14 residues. Per germline, CDR1 MDHEN and CDR2 SYDVKM. The germline V and J ends were trimmed by 8 bases and 4 bases, with 16 bases remaining between them. CDR3 region: CASGTAGEADTQYF. The CDR3 DNA follows: TGTGCCAGCGGGACGGCCGGGGAGGCAGATACGCAGTATTTT.

The CDR3 reads CASSSQAGGPYTQYF. As DNA, the CDR3 is TGTGCCAGCTCTTCTCAAGCGGGGGGGCCATATACGCAGTATTTT. The chain carries TRBV18 and TRBJ2-3; 10 positions agree with TRBD2. Trimming took 6 bases from V and 7 from J; bases not matched to a gene: 10. CDR3 length: 15 amino acids. Germline V gene data show CDR1 as KGHSH and CDR2 as LQKENI. The full variable domain, its missing parts supplied by reference TRBV18 and TRBJ2-3, is NAGVMQNPRHLVRRRGQEARLRCSPMKGHSHVYWYRQLPEEGLKFMVYLQKENIIDESGMPKERFSAEFPKEGPSILRIQQVVRGDSAAYFCASSSQAGGPYTQYFGPGTRLTVL.

The gene calls are TRBV5-1 and TRBJ2-5, with a possible D match to TRBD2 (6 bases). This CDR3 is 15 amino acids long. CDR1 and CDR2 from the germline V gene are SGHRS and YFSETQ. V was cut by 5 bases and J by 4 bases, with 18 bases left in between. CDR3 sequence: CASRSVGGPRETQYF. The CDR3 DNA follows: TGCGCCAGCAGGTCGGTCGGAGGGCCCCGAGAGACCCAGTACTTC.

The genes are TRBV6-5 and TRBJ2-7, with D possibly matching TRBD1 (6 bases). The CDR3 is 15 amino acids. Trimming removed 2 bases at V and 1 base at J, with 12 bases between. CDR1 and CDR2 (germline): MNHEY, SVGAGI. CDR3 nucleotides: TGTGCCAGCAGTTACAAATGGGACAAGTCCTACGAGCAGTACTTC. As protein: CASSYKWDKSYEQYF.

This clone was detected once. This chain's CDR3 is CASSRAGGAYEQYF. The CDR3 nucleotides are TGTGCCAGCAGCCGAGCAGGGGGAGCCTACGAGCAGTACTTC. This sequence joins TRBV14 and TRBJ2-7, with 7 bases matching TRBD1. J gave up 2 bases and V 4 bases, and 5 bases lay outside the gene matches. The CDR3 runs to 14 residues. Germline V gene data show CDR1 as SGHDN and CDR2 as FVKESK.

The chain links TRBV5-4 to TRBJ2-2; TRBD2 matches at 10 bases. The CDR3 is 16 residues long. Per germline, CDR1 SGHNT and CDR2 YYREEE (reference sequence). The V and J ends lost 0 bases and 5 bases, in that order; junction bases with no gene match: 4. CDR3 sequence: CASSLGLAGVTGELFF. Here the CDR3 DNA reads TGTGCCAGCAGCTTGGGGCTAGCGGGAGTGACCGGGGAGCTGTTTTTT. Complete variable domain (other parts from reference TRBV5-4 and TRBJ2-2): ETGVTQSPTHLIKTRGQQVTLRCSSQSGHNTVSWYQQALGQGPQFIFQYYREEENGRGNFPPRFSGLQFPNYSSELNVNALELDDSALYLCASSLGLAGVTGELFFGEGSRLTVL.

V usage is TRBV11-2 and J usage is TRBJ2-5; possible D gene TRBD1, 5 bases. There are 13 residues in the CDR3. V lost 4 bases, J lost 3 bases, and 9 bases lay in between. From germline, CDR1 is SGHAT and CDR2 FQNNGV. The DNA of the CDR3 is TGTGCCAGCAGCTCAGGGCGAAAAGAGACCCAGTACTTC. As protein: CASSSGRKETQYF.